This entry is about one TCR beta chain. The antigen remains unidentified. One end of the junction fails to match germline, which may point to a read error. The sample is drawn from a study of tumor-infiltrating lymphocytes in primary liver carcinoma. On the study more broadly: The five patients, who were men and women, ranged in age from 30 to 69 years. Each of the growths was stage T1-T3 N0M0, extending about 4.2 to 10 cm across. There were roughly 3.65 to 7.13 million productive TCRbeta reads per sample, a yield similar across tissue types.

The CDR3 has 12 residues. CDR1 is SGHAT, CDR2 FQNNGV, per germline. Blood RNA originated from unsorted whole blood, with germline DNA additionally extracted. The input was 500 ng total RNA; TCR beta cDNA was made from it with a constant-region primer. A slightly modified ARM-PCR protocol with three nested multiplex PCR rounds produced these TCR beta libraries. Use of TRBV1-TRBV30 forward primers with a C-beta reverse primer characterized the first two PCR rounds, which lasted around 9 cycles each. From the multiplex PCR reads, TCRdb called clonotypes with MiXCR, one entry per CDR3 protein. The data contain about 350,000 distinct CDR3 sequences, less than 75% of them seen just once; the ten biggest clones take up under 8.5%. Whole-study results and caveats: Lower overlap was observed for tumor-adjacent and tumor-blood pairs relative to tumor region pairs.

This TCR was sampled from a man in his forties with primary liver carcinoma and hepatitis B virus infection. Input material: peripheral blood. The genes are TRBV11-2 and TRBJ2-5; D possibly corresponds to TRBD1 (6 bases). CDR3: CANMFEGETQYF. The CDR3 DNA sequence: TGTGCCAACATGTTTGAGGGGGAGACCCAATACTTC.